This T cell receptor beta chain was captured by sequencing in a study of T cell responses to AZD1222 COVID-19 vaccine. The CDR3 extends over 14 amino acids. Germline assignment: CDR1 LGHDT and CDR2 YNNKEL (reference sequence). V lost 4 bases, J lost 3 bases, and 13 bases lay in between. Whole-study results and caveats: Mostly white British, mostly female donors; authors suggested clonal diversity may be underestimated. Repertoire sampling happened only post peak T cell response. Regions 160-218 and 743-854 held dominance among vaccine-associated CD4 TCRs, which spanned spike. Unmutated variant regions are reportedly the target of nearly half of TCRs that are spike-specific.

Concerning this clone itself: Its target is not known.

Some clones are missing from TCRdb's copy, which holds only in-frame ones; the method was immunoSEQ multiplex PCR. The repertoire holds 65,000 to 90,000 clones, with 86% as singletons. The sequencing used peripheral blood, collected on day 0 of AZD1222 vaccination. The source of this sequence is an adult in good health. The chain recombines TRBV3-1 (or the pseudogene TRBV3-2) with TRBJ2-7; TRBD1 might be the D (6 bases). The CDR3 nucleotides read TGTGCCAGCAGCCTGGGACATAGCGTCTACGAGCAGTACTTC. As protein: CASSLGHSVYEQYF.